One sample yielded the 9 T cell receptor beta chains listed below, sequenced in a study of vaccination and CD4 T cells after COVID-19. The antigens these receptors bind are not known. Cultured CD4+ T-cell DNA underwent Oncomine TCR Beta short-read sequencing. One entry per CDR3 protein results from TCRdb running MiXCR on the PCR reads. The data hold under 20,000 distinct CDR3 sequences, with more than 45% observed a single time. As to treatment: approximately nine-day PBMC culture with coronavirus spike peptide pools or control peptides (ViraFEST assay). The material sequenced was CD4+ T cells from blood, cultured in vitro. The receptor set was obtained from a human donor who had recovered from COVID-19.

By sample share, this clonotype is large (0.1 to 1%). The chain carries TRBV28 and TRBJ1-5; D perhaps matches TRBD1 (6 bases). The germline gives CDR1 MDHEN, CDR2 SYDVKM. Trimming took 4 bases from V and 2 from J, leaving 12 bases between them. This CDR3 comprises 15 residues. The DNA of the CDR3 is TGTGCCAGCAGTTCCCTGGGGGCTGGCAATCAGCCCCAGCATTTT. Its protein is CASSSLGAGNQPQHF. Combining the CDR3 with reference TRBV28 and TRBJ1-5 gives the whole variable domain DVKVTQSSRYLVKRTGEKVFLECVQDMDHENMFWYRQDPGLGLRLIYFSYDVKMKEKGDIPEGYSVSREKKERFSLILESASTNQTSMYLCASSSLGAGNQPQHFGDGTRLSIL.

J is TRBJ2-2 and V is TRBV24-1; 13 bases are a match to TRBD2. The CDR3 contains 16 residues. Germline values: CDR1 KGHDR, CDR2 SFDVKD. Unmatched junction bases numbered 6, after V lost 7 bases and J lost 5 bases. CDR3 nucleotide sequence: TGTGCCACCAGGTACGGACTAGCGGGAGAGACCGGGGAGCTGTTTTTT. It yields the protein CATRYGLAGETGELFF.

The chain uses TRBV12-3 or TRBV12-4 and TRBJ2-7; 10 bases match TRBD2. V was pared by 1 base and J by 10 bases, with 16 bases of the junction left unmatched. The CDR3 contains 17 residues. The CDR3 region has the DNA TGTGCCAGCAGTTTAGTCGCCTTACTAGCGGGAAGAGAGGCCCAGTACTTC. Its translation: CASSLVALLAGREAQYF.

The chain carries TRBV5-1 and TRBJ2-3; TRBD1 is a possible D gene (6 bases). The V gene lost 6 bases and the J gene lost 4 bases, with 18 bases spanning the gap. CDR1 is SGHRS, CDR2 YFSETQ, per germline. The CDR3 runs 15 residues. The CDR3 protein is CASTTDRSRADTQYF. CDR3 DNA: TGCGCCAGCACCACCGACAGGAGTAGGGCAGATACGCAGTATTTT. The whole variable domain, filled in from reference TRBV5-1 and TRBJ2-3, reads KAGVTQTPRYLIKTRGQQVTLSCSPISGHRSVSWYQQTPGQGLQFLFEYFSETQRNKGNFPGRFSGRQFSNSRSEMNVSTLELGDSALYLCASTTDRSRADTQYFGPGTRLTVL.

In this sample, this clonotype is medium-sized. One junction end disagrees with the germline gene, perhaps due to a read error. The V gene is TRBV7-7, the J gene TRBJ2-1; a possible D gene is TRBD2 (5 bases). The germline V gene encodes CDR1 SSHAT and CDR2 FNYEAQ (reference sequence). The CDR3 runs 14 residues. The CDR3 DNA sequence: TGTGCTAGCAGCTCCCTAACTAGGAAAAATGAGCAGTTCTTC. Translation gives CASSSLTRKNEQFF.

V and J are TRBV20-1 and TRBJ1-6; a weak D match, TRBD1 (5 bases). V gave up 0 bases and J gave up 4 bases, with 13 bases separating them. The V gene's germline CDR1 is DFQATT and CDR2 SNEGSKA (reference sequence). This CDR3 spans 16 amino acids. CDR3 bases: TGCAGTGCTAGAGAGGGGGGGAAGGTTTATAATTCACCCCTCCACTTT. This gives the protein CSAREGGKVYNSPLHF.

The V and J genes are TRBV20-1 and TRBJ2-4, with D tentatively TRBD1 or TRBD2 (5 bases each). The V end lost 1 base, the J end lost 2 bases, and 18 bases lay between the germline ends. The CDR3 covers 17 residues. The germline CDR1 and CDR2 sequences are DFQATT and SNEGSKA (reference sequence). The CDR3 DNA reads as TGCAGTGCTAGAGGCCCCGCCATGGGGGAATCCAAAAACATTCAGTACTTC. Translating it yields CSARGPAMGESKNIQYF.

The chain combines TRBV6-5 with TRBJ2-3, with 10 bases matching TRBD2. V lost 1 base to trimming and J lost 4 bases; unmatched junction nucleotides: 8. The CDR3 has 17 residues. Germline CDR1 is MNHEY and CDR2 is SVGAGI. CDR3 in DNA: TGTGCCAGCAGTTACTACTCTAGCGGGGGTAGGGCAGATACGCAGTATTTT. It yields the protein CASSYYSSGGRADTQYF.

In this sample, this clonotype is medium-sized. The rearrangement uses TRBV6-1 and TRBJ2-3; 16 nucleotides match TRBD2. Germline V gene lookup returns CDR1 MNHNS and CDR2 SASEGT. This CDR3 spans 18 amino acids. Trimming removed 5 bases from V and 7 bases from J; junction bases left unmatched: 12. As DNA, the CDR3 is TGTGCCAGCAGTAAAACAAAAGGGACTAGCGGGAGGGGGAATACGCAGTATTTT. Translating gives CASSKTKGTSGRGNTQYF.